Listed below are T cell receptor beta chains from one sample, sequenced in a study of liver allograft versus peripheral blood T cells. MiXCR, applied by TCRdb to the reads, yields one record per CDR3 protein. The sample carries approximately 13,000 distinct CDR3 sequences, approximately 30% recorded once. These TCRs come from a human patient who had a liver transplant. Some T cells may possibly be graft donor cells. Each CDR3 is given with its conserved first and last residue. The D gene is left open where the match is weak. Clone size, where shown, is once, few, many, or a class for clones that have expanded.

j_call: TRBJ2-6; clone_size: medium-sized; d_call: .; v_call: TRBV28; cdr3_aa: CASRGGQISSGANVLTF; cdr3_nt: TGTGCCTCGAGGGGGGGACAGATATCCTCTGGGGCCAACGTCCTGACTTTC
j_call: TRBJ2-1; clone_size: medium-sized; d_call: TRBD2; v_call: TRBV19; cdr3_aa: CASKTSGGDEQFF; cdr3_nt: TGTGCCAGTAAGACTAGCGGGGGGGATGAGCAGTTCTTC
j_call: TRBJ2-2; clone_size: medium-sized; d_call: TRBD2; v_call: TRBV7-9; cdr3_aa: CASSLGNLAGNTGELFF; cdr3_nt: TGTGCCAGCAGCTTAGGTAACCTAGCGGGGAACACCGGGGAGCTGTTTTTT
j_call: TRBJ2-2; clone_size: .; d_call: .; v_call: TRBV9; cdr3_aa: CVSSFVAFGTGELFF; cdr3_nt: TGTGTCAGCTCCTTCGTCGCGTTCGGCACCGGGGAGCTGTTTTTT
j_call: TRBJ1-3; clone_size: .; d_call: .; v_call: TRBV15; cdr3_aa: CATSRGGAGGNTIYF; cdr3_nt: TGTGCCACCAGCAGAGGCGGCGCGGGTGGAAACACCATATATTTT
j_call: TRBJ2-3; clone_size: many; d_call: .; v_call: TRBV18; cdr3_aa: CASSGGDTQYF; cdr3_nt: TGTGCCAGTTCAGGCGGGGACACGCAGTATTTT
j_call: TRBJ1-1; clone_size: many; d_call: TRBD1; v_call: TRBV25-1; cdr3_aa: CASSRTGRTEAFF; cdr3_nt: TGTGCCAGCAGTAGGACAGGGCGGACTGAAGCTTTCTTT
j_call: TRBJ2-5; clone_size: few; d_call: .; v_call: TRBV6-5; cdr3_aa: CASKMEPGAGETQYF; cdr3_nt: TGTGCCAGCAAAATGGAACCAGGGGCTGGTGAGACCCAGTACTTC
j_call: TRBJ1-2; clone_size: .; d_call: .; v_call: TRBV6-5; cdr3_aa: CASSVGGYGYTF; cdr3_nt: TGTGCCAGCAGTGTGGGGGGCTATGGCTACACCTTC
j_call: TRBJ1-1; clone_size: .; d_call: .; v_call: TRBV27; cdr3_aa: CASRGPANTEAFF; cdr3_nt: TGTGCCAGCAGGGGACCGGCGAACACTGAAGCTTTCTTT
j_call: TRBJ2-7; clone_size: .; d_call: TRBD1; v_call: TRBV28; cdr3_aa: CASSLDRVMTEQYF; cdr3_nt: TGTGCCAGCAGCTTGGACAGGGTAATGACCGAGCAGTACTTC
j_call: TRBJ2-5; clone_size: many; d_call: .; v_call: TRBV10-3; cdr3_aa: CAISDGTRDETQYF; cdr3_nt: TGTGCCATCAGTGACGGGACGCGAGACGAGACCCAGTACTTC
j_call: TRBJ1-2; clone_size: many; d_call: TRBD1; v_call: TRBV6-5; cdr3_aa: CASSPHGQDYGYTF; cdr3_nt: TGTGCCAGCAGCCCACACGGACAGGACTATGGCTACACCTTC
j_call: TRBJ1-5; clone_size: medium-sized; d_call: .; v_call: TRBV18; cdr3_aa: CASSGDVNQPQHF; cdr3_nt: TGTGCCAGCTCGGGGGATGTCAATCAGCCCCAGCATTTT